Following are 5 T cell receptor beta chains from one sample sequenced in a study of blood T cell repertoires in COVID-19. TCRdb's table, derived via immunoSEQ multiplex PCR, lists solely in-frame clones and lacks some. The sample holds 95,000 to 150,000 clones; roughly 90% are singletons and the top ten take roughly 4.7%. Material for sequencing was peripheral blood. Every receptor here comes from a man aged 35 to 55 with acute or convalescent COVID-19.

The V call is TRBV6-5, the J call TRBJ1-2, with 7 bases fitting TRBD1. Germline CDR1 is MNHEY and CDR2 is SVGAGI. The V gene end was trimmed by 7 bases and the J gene end by 4 bases; junction bases not matched to a gene: 9. CDR3 length: 14 residues. CDR3 protein: CASTQSQGSYGYTF. The CDR3 DNA is TGTGCCAGCACCCAATCACAGGGGAGCTATGGCTACACCTTC.

This clone occurred once. V usage is TRBV5-1 and J usage is TRBJ2-3, with 11 bases aligning to TRBD2. The CDR3 sequence is 16 residues long. CDR1 and CDR2 (germline): SGHRS, YFSETQ. Trimming took 3 bases from V and 2 from J; bases not matched to a gene: 5. This chain's CDR3 is CASSWLAGGTTDTQYF. Written as DNA, the CDR3 is TGCGCCAGCAGCTGGTTAGCGGGGGGGACCACAGATACGCAGTATTTT. Combining the CDR3 with reference TRBV5-1 and TRBJ2-3 gives the whole variable domain KAGVTQTPRYLIKTRGQQVTLSCSPISGHRSVSWYQQTPGQGLQFLFEYFSETQRNKGNFPGRFSGRQFSNSRSEMNVSTLELGDSALYLCASSWLAGGTTDTQYFGPGTRLTVL.

The chain employs TRBV18 and TRBJ1-4; D gene ambiguous. CDR1 is KGHSH, CDR2 LQKENI, per germline. CDR3 length: 14 amino acids. V dropped 0 bases and J dropped 7 bases, with 9 bases sitting between them. CDR3 in amino acids: CASSPPSGSEKLFF. CDR3 nucleotides: TGTGCCAGCTCACCACCTTCCGGGAGTGAAAAACTGTTTTTT.

The chain is built from TRBV13 and TRBJ2-2; 9 positions match TRBD1. The CDR3 extends over 16 amino acids. Losses at the gene ends were 2 bases for V and 5 bases for J; bases not matched to a gene: 6. The V gene's germline CDR1 is PRHDT and CDR2 FYEKMQ (reference sequence). The DNA for the CDR3 is TGTGCCAGCAGCTTATACTGGGACAGGGCTACCGGGGAGCTGTTTTTT. Translated: CASSLYWDRATGELFF.

This clone was observed once. This sequence joins TRBV3-1 (or the pseudogene TRBV3-2) and TRBJ2-3; 8 bases match TRBD1. Germline V gene sequence: CDR1 LGHDT, CDR2 YNNKEL (reference sequence). Losses at the gene ends were 1 base for V and 6 bases for J; bases not matched to a gene: 6. The CDR3 covers 15 residues. CDR3 bases: TGTGCCAGCAGCCAAGTGGCAGGGGGCAAGGATACGCAGTATTTT. It translates to CASSQVAGGKDTQYF.